Listed here are 11 T cell receptor beta chains from one sample, sequenced in a study of cytomegalovirus exposure and HLA in healthy donors. Primers: 60 Vbeta forward and 13 Jbeta reverse. Assay: immunoSEQ multiplex PCR; the TCRdb copy retains only in-frame clones and omits some. The sample has some 130,000 clones; roughly 65% are singletons. The sample was PBMCs. The receptors derive from a man aged 35 to 55 in good health and CMV-seropositive.

The chain employs TRBV7-2 and TRBJ1-4; tentatively, D is TRBD1 (5 bases). Germline assignment: CDR1 SGHTA and CDR2 FQGNSA. V was pared by 0 bases and J by 1 base, with 9 bases between. There are 16 residues in the CDR3. The CDR3 bases are TGTGCCAGCAGCTTAGCGCCCACAGGAACTAATGAAAAACTGTTTTTT. Amino acid sequence: CASSLAPTGTNEKLFF.

This chain uses TRBV9 with TRBJ1-1; 7 bases fit TRBD1. The CDR3 sequence is 14 residues long. V lost 3 bases, J lost 3 bases, and 5 bases stayed unmatched. Germline V gene sequence: CDR1 SGDLS, CDR2 YYNGEE. The CDR3 coding sequence is TGTGCCAGCAGCGGAGGAGGGGGCTACACTGAAGCTTTCTTT. Amino acids: CASSGGGGYTEAFF.

V is TRBV29-1 and J is TRBJ1-1; D is unclear. This CDR3 has 13 amino acids. V was clipped by 7 bases and J by 2 bases, with 14 bases between them. Germline loops: CDR1 SQVTM, CDR2 ANQGSEA. CDR3 residues: CSAIRVLNTEAFF. CDR3 DNA sequence: TGCAGCGCCATCCGGGTCCTAAACACTGAAGCTTTCTTT. Full variable domain (rest looked up from reference TRBV29-1 and TRBJ1-1): SAVISQKPSRDICQRGTSLTIQCQVDSQVTMMFWYRQQPGQSLTLIATANQGSEATYESGFVIDKFPISRPNLTFSTLTVSNMSPEDSSIYLCSAIRVLNTEAFFGQGTRLTVV.

V usage is TRBV29-1 and J usage is TRBJ2-7, with a tentative D call TRBD1 (6 bases). This CDR3 has 13 amino acids. Germline assignment: CDR1 SQVTM and CDR2 ANQGSEA. V lost 7 bases, J lost 7 bases, and 20 bases lay in between. The CDR3 sequence is CSAEGGQTGEQYF. The CDR3 DNA reads as TGCAGCGCCGAAGGCGGACAGACCGGTGAGCAGTACTTC.

This clone was recorded once. The rearrangement uses TRBV5-4 and TRBJ2-5, with a possible D match to TRBD2 (6 bases). V gave up 4 bases and J gave up 4 bases, with 11 bases separating them. Germline CDR1 reads SGHNT; CDR2 reads YYREEE (reference sequence). The CDR3 extends over 13 amino acids. CDR3 in DNA: TGTGCCAGCAGCAGACTAGTTGGAGAGACCCAGTACTTC. This gives the protein CASSRLVGETQYF.

This clone is a singleton in its sample. The V call is TRBV20-1, the J call TRBJ2-7, with TRBD2 identical over 9 bases. CDR3 length: 11 amino acids. J gave up 4 bases and V 8 bases, and 3 bases lay outside the gene matches. CDR1 DFQATT and CDR2 SNEGSKA come from the germline V gene (reference sequence). The CDR3 nucleotides read TGCAGTCTACTAGCGGGTTACGAGCAGTACTTC. Encoded protein: CSLLAGYEQYF.

The genes are TRBV5-1 and TRBJ2-5, with TRBD1 identical over 8 bases. V gave up 4 bases and J gave up 5 bases; unmatched junction bases: 4. The CDR3 runs 13 residues. CDR1 and CDR2 (germline): SGHRS, YFSETQ. The CDR3 DNA follows: TGCGCCAGCAGCACAGGGGGTGGGGAGACCCAGTACTTC. Translation: CASSTGGGETQYF.

This chain links TRBV7-3 with TRBJ2-7, with D perhaps matching TRBD1 (5 bases). Germline values: CDR1 SGHTA, CDR2 FQGTGA. V dropped 4 bases and J dropped 3 bases, with 13 bases sitting between them. The CDR3 length is 14 residues. CDR3 protein: CASSSGMGNYEQYF. The CDR3 region has the DNA TGTGCCAGCAGCTCAGGGATGGGAAACTACGAGCAGTACTTC.

V gene TRBV6-5 combines with J gene TRBJ1-6, with 8 bases aligning to TRBD1. V was clipped by 6 bases and J by 8 bases; unmatched bases: 6. CDR1 and CDR2 from the germline V gene are MNHEY and SVGAGI. The CDR3 runs to 14 residues. This CDR3 reads CASRTDRVYSPLHF. The CDR3 region has the DNA TGTGCCAGCAGAACGGACAGGGTTTATTCACCCCTCCACTTT.

This rearrangement joins TRBV28 to TRBJ2-3, with 12 bases fitting TRBD2. This CDR3 spans 16 amino acids. Germline V gene lookup returns CDR1 MDHEN and CDR2 SYDVKM. The V and J ends lost 4 bases and 6 bases, in that order; junction bases with no gene match: 8. As DNA, the CDR3 is TGTGCCAGCAGTTCCCCCGGGACTAGCGGGTTTGATACGCAGTATTTT. Translating it yields CASSSPGTSGFDTQYF. Full variable domain (remainder filled in from reference TRBV28 and TRBJ2-3): DVKVTQSSRYLVKRTGEKVFLECVQDMDHENMFWYRQDPGLGLRLIYFSYDVKMKEKGDIPEGYSVSREKKERFSLILESASTNQTSMYLCASSSPGTSGFDTQYFGPGTRLTVL.

The chain is built from TRBV5-8 and TRBJ1-2; D not certain. This CDR3 spans 16 amino acids. V lost 0 bases and J 2 bases, leaving 14 bases between the germline ends. Per germline, CDR1 SGHTS and CDR2 YDEGEE. CDR3 nucleotide sequence: TGTGCCAGCAGCTTGGCGTTTCGGGGAAGCAACTATGGCTACACCTTC. Its protein is CASSLAFRGSNYGYTF. Full variable domain (remainder filled in from reference TRBV5-8 and TRBJ1-2): EAGVTQSPTHLIKTRGQQATLRCSPISGHTSVYWYQQALGLGLQFLLWYDEGEERNRGNFPPRFSGRQFPNYSSELNVNALELEDSALYLCASSLAFRGSNYGYTFGSGTRLTVV.